Given below is one TCR beta chain in context. The sample comes from a study of blood T cell repertoires in COVID-19. Original methodology: Cell counts per sample came from amplifying reference gene primers. Method: immunoSEQ multiplex PCR; TCRdb's copy keeps in-frame clones and lacks some. V, J and clone size are taken as reported in that table, and D and trimming were inferred from the DNA itself. The sample consists of 90,000 to 120,000 clones, approximately 70% of them appearing once. The V gene end was trimmed by 5 bases and the J gene end by 5 bases; junction bases not matched to a gene: 4. The germline V gene has CDR1 MNHNY and CDR2 SVGAGI (reference sequence). The CDR3 is 15 amino acids.

Material: peripheral blood. This clonotype was obtained from a woman aged 40 to 50 with acute or convalescent COVID-19. The rearrangement uses TRBV6-6 and TRBJ2-1; 12 positions agree with TRBD2. The DNA for the CDR3 is TGTGCCAGCAGTCCTGGGACTAGCGGGCACAATGAGCAGTTCTTC. Translated, it gives CASSPGTSGHNEQFF.